Presented here are 23 T cell receptor beta chains from one specimen sequenced in a study of T cells of healthy individuals. TCRdb analysed the 5' RACE reads with MiXCR anew, one entry per CDR3 protein. The sample consists of about 63,000 distinct CDR3 sequences, about a sixth of them appearing once. These receptors all stem from a human donor in good health.

This clonotype turned up a few times. The rearrangement joins TRBV2 to TRBJ2-4; D gene ambiguous. V was pared by 7 bases and J by 6 bases, with 19 bases between. CDR1 SNHLY and CDR2 FYNNEI come from the germline V gene. The CDR3 is made up of 15 amino acids. The CDR3 reads CASMLGWTSGNIQYF. CDR3 DNA sequence: TGTGCCAGCATGTTGGGGTGGACGTCGGGAAACATTCAGTACTTC.

This clonotype was detected only once. A clone one base away is much larger, so this may be a read error. The chain is built from TRBV11-2 and TRBJ2-1; 8 bases are shared with TRBD2. V shed 2 bases and J 7 bases; nucleotides not matched to a gene: 13. Germline CDR1 is SGHAT and CDR2 is FQNNGV. The CDR3 sequence is 17 residues long. CDR3 DNA: TGTGCCAGCAGCTTAAGCCGAACGGGGGGGGCGAGGAATGAGCAGTTCTTC. This codes for CASSLSRTGGARNEQFF.

This clonotype was detected a few times. The gene calls are TRBV20-1 and TRBJ1-1, with D maybe TRBD1 (5 bases). V shed 1 base and J shed 5 bases, with 8 bases lying between them. The CDR3 spans 12 residues. CDR1 DFQATT and CDR2 SNEGSKA come from the germline V gene (reference sequence). CDR3 sequence (DNA): TGCAGTGCTAGAGTCGGGGGGACTGAAGCTTTCTTT. It yields the protein CSARVGGTEAFF.

This clonotype was detected ten times or more. The V call is TRBV20-1, the J call TRBJ2-5; 7 nucleotides line up with TRBD1. The V segment lost 6 bases and the J segment 7 bases; nucleotides outside the gene matches: 14. This CDR3 is built from 14 residues. Germline-derived CDR1 and CDR2 are DFQATT and SNEGSKA (reference sequence). The CDR3 bases are TGCAGTGCCTTACCCGGGACAGAGATGGGGACCCAGTACTTC. Protein: CSALPGTEMGTQYF.

The chain combines TRBV5-1 with TRBJ1-6; 8 nucleotides agree with TRBD1. V shed 1 base, J shed 14 bases, and the junction held 11 bases outside the gene matches. The CDR3 runs 15 residues. The germline CDR1 and CDR2 sequences are SGHRS and YFSETQ. In DNA, the CDR3 is TGCGCCAGCAGCTTGCGATGGGGACAGGAGACGTCCCTCCACTTT. Its protein product is CASSLRWGQETSLHF.

This clonotype has a count of ten or more. The chain couples TRBV25-1 to TRBJ2-7; TRBD1 matches 8 bases. The CDR3 is 14 residues long. Trimming removed 1 base from V and 5 bases from J; junction bases left unmatched: 4. CDR1 and CDR2 from the germline V gene are MGHDK and SYGVNS. CDR3 loop: CASSEWDRSHEQYF. CDR3 coding DNA: TGTGCCAGCAGTGAATGGGACAGGTCTCACGAGCAGTACTTC.

At least ten counts were recorded for this clonotype. This chain uses TRBV24-1 with TRBJ2-5, with D unresolved. Per the germline V gene, CDR1 is KGHDR and CDR2 is SFDVKD. The length of the CDR3 is 11 residues. Trimming cost V 8 bases and J 4 bases, with 7 bases left between them. CDR3 region: CATKWGETQYF. The CDR3 coding sequence is TGTGCCACCAAGTGGGGAGAGACCCAGTACTTC.

The genes are TRBV12-3 or TRBV12-4 and TRBJ2-2, with D possibly being TRBD2 (6 bases). The CDR3 length is 15 residues. V lost 4 bases to trimming and J lost 6 bases, with 15 bases between them. CDR3 nucleotide sequence: TGTGCCAGCAGTTCCCCCGGGACTCCATCCGGGGAGCTGTTTTTT. This gives the protein CASSSPGTPSGELFF.

A few counts support this clonotype. The chain combines TRBV28 with TRBJ2-5; D is possibly TRBD1 (6 bases). V was cut by 8 bases and J by 2 bases, with 21 bases left in between. The length of the CDR3 is 16 residues. Per the germline V gene, CDR1 is MDHEN and CDR2 is SYDVKM. CDR3 loop: CASRTRQDTIQETQYF. The CDR3 bases are TGTGCCAGCCGGACGCGACAGGATACCATTCAAGAGACCCAGTACTTC.

The chain recombines TRBV12-3 or TRBV12-4 with TRBJ2-3, with D perhaps matching TRBD2 (6 bases). The V end was cut by 3 bases, the J end by 3 bases, with 13 bases between. The CDR3 is made up of 15 amino acids. The CDR3 region has the DNA TGTGCCAGCAGTTTTCGCGGGATCGTGACAGATACGCAGTATTTT. Encoded protein: CASSFRGIVTDTQYF.

The chain is built from TRBV6-6 and TRBJ2-5; 9 bases are shared with TRBD2. The CDR3 covers 16 residues. Germline-derived CDR1 and CDR2 are MNHNY and SVGAGI (reference sequence). After removal of 4 bases from V and 0 bases from J, the junction contained 6 bases not matched to a gene. CDR3 nucleotides: TGTGCCAGCAGTTCTACAGCGGGGGGCTACCAAGAGACCCAGTACTTC. It encodes CASSSTAGGYQETQYF.

This chain links TRBV20-1 with TRBJ2-1; D is perhaps TRBD2 (7 bases). CDR3 size: 16 residues. The germline V gene has CDR1 DFQATT and CDR2 SNEGSKA (reference sequence). V lost 0 bases and J lost 1, with 13 bases in between. In DNA form, the CDR3 reads TGCAGTGCTAGAGATGGGGGCGGGAGATCCTACAATGAGCAGTTCTTC. Its protein is CSARDGGGRSYNEQFF.

This clonotype was picked up a small number of times. Here the CDR3 DNA reads TGTGCCAGCAGCCAAGATACCCATAACATTCAGTACTTC. This codes for CASSQDTHNIQYF. This sequence joins TRBV4-2 and TRBJ2-4, with D hard to call. This CDR3 is built from 13 residues. Per the germline V gene, CDR1 is LGHNA and CDR2 is YNFKEQ. V was pared by 0 bases and J by 7 bases, with 7 bases between.

This clonotype was seen many times. The chain has TRBV13 and TRBJ2-7; D possibly corresponds to TRBD2 (7 bases). This CDR3 has 14 residues. Trimming removed 3 bases from V and 4 bases from J, with 13 bases in between. The germline V gene has CDR1 PRHDT and CDR2 FYEKMQ (reference sequence). CDR3 bases: TGTGCCAGCAGCTTTGGGGGGGCAACTTACGAGCAGTACTTC. Amino acids: CASSFGGATYEQYF.

This clonotype was counted ten times or more. The genes are TRBV7-2 and TRBJ1-4; TRBD1 is a possible D gene (5 bases). The CDR3 runs to 16 residues. V gave up 1 base and J gave up 7 bases, with 16 bases separating them. CDR1 and CDR2 from the germline V gene are SGHTA and FQGNSA. This chain's CDR3 is CASSLVGGPGGEKLFF. CDR3 DNA sequence: TGTGCCAGCAGCTTAGTCGGGGGTCCGGGAGGTGAAAAACTGTTTTTT.

V and J are TRBV20-1 and TRBJ2-1; 8 nucleotides match TRBD2. Per germline, CDR1 DFQATT and CDR2 SNEGSKA (reference sequence). The CDR3 is made up of 12 amino acids. The CDR3 is CTKGTRRGEQFF. DNA of the CDR3: TGCACCAAAGGGACTAGAAGGGGTGAGCAGTTCTTC.

The chain has TRBV6-1 and TRBJ1-2; 8 bases line up with TRBD1. CDR1 MNHNS and CDR2 SASEGT come from the germline V gene. The CDR3 extends over 13 amino acids. V lost 4 bases and J lost 10; bases outside the gene matches: 8. The CDR3 nucleotides are TGTGCCAGCAGTGGAGGGGACAGGAGTGTCTACACCTTC. Translated, it gives CASSGGDRSVYTF.

This clonotype has ten or more counts. The chain employs TRBV11-2 and TRBJ2-1, with 8 bases aligning to TRBD1. CDR1 SGHAT and CDR2 FQNNGV come from the germline V gene. The length of the CDR3 is 14 residues. V trimming: 2 bases; J trimming: 8 bases; junction bases outside the gene matches: 5. The CDR3 sequence is CASSLLGQGDEQFF. The CDR3 DNA follows: TGTGCCAGCAGCTTACTTGGACAGGGCGATGAGCAGTTCTTC.

The chain combines TRBV6-2 or TRBV6-3 with TRBJ1-1; D ambiguous. The CDR3 is 13 amino acids. Germline V gene lookup returns CDR1 MNHEY and CDR2 SVGEGT. V was trimmed by 2 bases and J by 5 bases, leaving 9 bases between them. CDR3 in amino acids: CASSYVVRTEAFF. As DNA, the CDR3 is TGTGCCAGCAGTTACGTTGTGAGAACTGAAGCTTTCTTT.

This clonotype was detected many times. The V and J genes are TRBV12-5 and TRBJ1-1, with D unresolved. The germline V gene has CDR1 LGHNT and CDR2 FRNRAP. CDR3 size: 9 residues. Deletions cut 7 bases from V and 7 bases from J, with 4 bases between. Here the CDR3 reads CASALEAFF. In nucleotides, the CDR3 is TGTGCTAGTGCCCTTGAAGCTTTCTTT.

The gene calls are TRBV14 and TRBJ2-3, with 10 bases matching TRBD1. Per germline, CDR1 SGHDN and CDR2 FVKESK. The length of the CDR3 is 19 residues. V was clipped by 1 base and J by 6 bases; unmatched bases: 16. CDR3 DNA sequence: TGTGCCAGCAGCCAAGTGAGAAATTCGGACAGGGGGTGGTTGGATACGCAGTATTTT. Protein: CASSQVRNSDRGWLDTQYF.

This clonotype was observed many times. V and J are TRBV4-1 and TRBJ1-5; D remains unclear. Germline CDR1 reads MGHRA; CDR2 reads YSYEKL. The CDR3 has 15 amino acids. Trimming removed 0 bases at V and 0 bases at J, with 6 bases between. The CDR3, as DNA: TGCGCCAGCAGCCAAGAAGGTAGTAGCAATCAGCCCCAGCATTTT. Translation: CASSQEGSSNQPQHF.

The chain carries TRBV20-1 and TRBJ2-3; TRBD2 is a possible D gene (5 bases). From germline, CDR1 is DFQATT and CDR2 SNEGSKA (reference sequence). V was pared by 0 bases and J by 10 bases, with 11 bases between. The CDR3 runs to 12 residues. CDR3 sequence reads: CSARDPLAPQYF. The CDR3 coding sequence is TGCAGTGCTAGAGACCCCCTAGCCCCGCAGTATTTT.